The TCR beta chain described here comes from a study of T cells in tumors and immune-related adverse events. This CDR3 is built from 15 residues. The germline V gene has CDR1 LNHNV and CDR2 YYDKDF (reference sequence). Trimming took off 5 bases at V and 5 bases at J, with 19 bases between the two ends. This table comes from immunoSEQ multiplex PCR, and its TCRdb copy is limited to in-frame clones, with some not included. Here the sample spans 4,000 to 6,000 clones, less than 70% being singletons. The chain recombines TRBV15 with TRBJ2-7; D may match TRBD1 or TRBD2 (5 bases each). The specimen comprised gut tissue, sampled from a patient treated with anti-PD-1 therapy. The source is a female donor with metastatic renal cell carcinoma. CDR3 amino acids: CATSAGLRDVHEQYF. The CDR3 nucleotides are TGTGCCACCAGCGCCGGACTGAGGGACGTCCACGAGCAGTACTTC.